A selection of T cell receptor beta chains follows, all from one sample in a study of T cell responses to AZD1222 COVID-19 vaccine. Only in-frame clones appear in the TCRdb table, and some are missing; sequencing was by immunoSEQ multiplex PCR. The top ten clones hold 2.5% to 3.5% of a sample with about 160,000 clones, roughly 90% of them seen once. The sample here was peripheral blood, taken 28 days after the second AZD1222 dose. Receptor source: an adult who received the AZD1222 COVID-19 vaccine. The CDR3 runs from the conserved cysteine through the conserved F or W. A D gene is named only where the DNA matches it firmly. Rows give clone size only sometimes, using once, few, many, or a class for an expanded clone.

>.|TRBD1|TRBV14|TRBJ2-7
TGTGCCAGCAGCCAAGCGAGGACAGGGGCCCCCCCACGCATCTACGAGCAGTACTTC
CASSQARTGAPPRIYEQYF
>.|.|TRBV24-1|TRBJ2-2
TGTGCCACCAGTGGGGACGCAGCGACGAACACCGGGGAGCTGTTTTTT
CATSGDAATNTGELFF
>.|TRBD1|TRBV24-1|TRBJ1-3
TGTGCCACCAGGGACGACAGGGCAGATGGAAACACCATATATTTT
CATRDDRADGNTIYF
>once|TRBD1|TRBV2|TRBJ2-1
TGTGCCAGCACAGGACAGGTCTACAATGAGCAGTTCTTC
CASTGQVYNEQFF
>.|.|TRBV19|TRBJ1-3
TGTGCCACCACCCCGTGGGGCAGGGAAGACGGAAACACCATATATTTT
CATTPWGREDGNTIYF
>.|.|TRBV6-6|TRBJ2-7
TGTGCCAGCAGCCTCAGGGAGGCCAGCTCCTACGAGCAGTACTTC
CASSLREASSYEQYF
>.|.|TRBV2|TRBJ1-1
TGTGCCAGCAGTGTGTCTACTTCCGGGAAAGGACCGAACACTGAAGCTTTCTTT
CASSVSTSGKGPNTEAFF
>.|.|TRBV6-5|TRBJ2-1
TGTGCCAGCAGTCTCACTAAGGGCTATGAGCAGTTCTTC
CASSLTKGYEQFF
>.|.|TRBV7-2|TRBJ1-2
TGTGCCAGCAGCTCCCGTAAAGAGTACTATGGCTACACCTTC
CASSSRKEYYGYTF
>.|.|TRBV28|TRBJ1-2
TGTGCCAGCAGTTCATCAGGGTTAGGCTACACCTTC
CASSSSGLGYTF
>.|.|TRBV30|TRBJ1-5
TGTGCCTGGGGTTGGTACAATCAGCCCCAGCATTTT
CAWGWYNQPQHF
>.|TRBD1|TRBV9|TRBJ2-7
TGTGCCAGCAGCGTAGGACAGGGTGTAGGGTACGAGCAGTACTTC
CASSVGQGVGYEQYF
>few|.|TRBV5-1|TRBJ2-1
TGCGCCAGCAGCTTGGCTATCGCGGGTAGCAATGAGCAGTTCTTC
CASSLAIAGSNEQFF
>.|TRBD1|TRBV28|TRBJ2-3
TGTGCCAGCAGTTTGGGACAGGGGGGCACAGATACGCAGTATTTT
CASSLGQGGTDTQYF
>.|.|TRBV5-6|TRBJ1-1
TGTGCCAGCAGGGAACAGGGTGCGGGGACTGAAGCTTTCTTT
CASREQGAGTEAFF
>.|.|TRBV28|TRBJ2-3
TGTGCCAGCAGTTTTTTTTTCGCTTCATTCAGCGTAGGAGCCACAGATACGCAGTATTTT
CASSFFFASFSVGATDTQYF
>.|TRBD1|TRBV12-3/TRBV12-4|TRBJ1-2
TGTGCCAGCAGCCCGACAGGGGTCTATGGCTACACCTTC
CASSPTGVYGYTF
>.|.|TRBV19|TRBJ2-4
TGTGCCAGTAGTATTTCCCAGGGAGACCCAAACATTCAGTACTTC
CASSISQGDPNIQYF
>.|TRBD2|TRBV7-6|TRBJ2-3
TGTGCCAGCAGCTTAACTAGCGGTAGCACAGATACGCAGTATTTT
CASSLTSGSTDTQYF
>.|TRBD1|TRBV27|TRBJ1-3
TGTGCCAGCAGTTTATCTCGGACAGGCTCTGGAAACACCATATATTTT
CASSLSRTGSGNTIYF
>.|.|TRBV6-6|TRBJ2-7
TGTGCCAGCACCAAGGTGGGGCGGAACCACGAGCAGTACTTC
CASTKVGRNHEQYF
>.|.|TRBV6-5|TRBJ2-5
TGTGCCAGCAGTTCTCCCCCAACAAGAACCCAGTACTTC
CASSSPPTRTQYF
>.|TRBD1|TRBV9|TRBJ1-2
TGTGCCAGCAGCCCCCGAGGACAGGGGGATGGGTATGGCTACACCTTC
CASSPRGQGDGYGYTF
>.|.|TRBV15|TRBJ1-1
TGTGCCACCAGCAGAGATGGGGTCCGGTACACTGAAGCTTTCTTT
CATSRDGVRYTEAFF
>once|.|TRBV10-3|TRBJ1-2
TGTGCCATCACTAATTGGGCGGCTAAGGGCTACACCTTC
CAITNWAAKGYTF
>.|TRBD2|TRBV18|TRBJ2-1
TGTGCCAGCTCAGAATCCCTAGCGGGTGAGCAGTTCTTC
CASSESLAGEQFF
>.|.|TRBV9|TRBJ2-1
TGTGCCAGCAGCCCCAGTTCCCACACACCCGAGCAGTTCTTC
CASSPSSHTPEQFF
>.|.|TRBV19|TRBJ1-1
TGTGCCAGTAGTATCGGGGGGCCTGGGGCCCTAAACACTGAAGCTTTCTTT
CASSIGGPGALNTEAFF
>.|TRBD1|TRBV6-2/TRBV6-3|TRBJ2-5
TGTGCCAGCAGTCCCCCCGGACAGGCCCAGACCCAGTACTTC
CASSPPGQAQTQYF
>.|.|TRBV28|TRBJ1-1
TGTGCCAGCGTCGGACACTTGAACACTGAAGCTTTCTTT
CASVGHLNTEAFF
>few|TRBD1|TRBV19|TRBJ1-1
TGTGCCAGTAGTCCCCGACAGGGGGCTGACACTGAAGCTTTCTTT
CASSPRQGADTEAFF
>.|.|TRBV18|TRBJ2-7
TGTGCCAGCTCACCCCAGACAGGCTACGAGCAGTACTTC
CASSPQTGYEQYF
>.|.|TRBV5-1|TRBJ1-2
TGCGCCAGCAGCTTGGCCCAGGGCTGGGGTGGCTACACCTTC
CASSLAQGWGGYTF
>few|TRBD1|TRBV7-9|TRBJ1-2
TGTGCCAGCAGGACTACAGGGGACTTTATTTATGGCTACACCTTC
CASRTTGDFIYGYTF
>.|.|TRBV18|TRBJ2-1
TGTGCCAGCTCACCTCTATTGGACTCCTACAATGAGCAGTTCTTC
CASSPLLDSYNEQFF
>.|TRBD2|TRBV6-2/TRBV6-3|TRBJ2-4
TGTGCCAGCAGCCAGGGACTAGCGGGAGGGAACATTCAGTACTTC
CASSQGLAGGNIQYF
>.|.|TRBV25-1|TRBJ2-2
TGTGCCAGCAGTGAATTGAGGGGGACCGGGGAGCTGTTTTTT
CASSELRGTGELFF
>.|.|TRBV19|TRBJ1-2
TGTGCCAGTACCTCACGCGAGGGCTACACCTTC
CASTSREGYTF
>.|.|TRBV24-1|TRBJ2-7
TGTGCCACCAGTGTCCAGGGGTGGGACGAGCAGTACTTC
CATSVQGWDEQYF
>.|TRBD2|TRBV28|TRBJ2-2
TGTGCCAGCCGAACTAGCGGCCAGGACACCGGGGAGCTGTTTTTT
CASRTSGQDTGELFF
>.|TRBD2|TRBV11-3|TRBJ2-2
TGTGCCAGCAGCACTAGCGGGAGGGCGAACACCGGGGAGCTGTTTTTT
CASSTSGRANTGELFF
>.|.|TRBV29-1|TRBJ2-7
TGCAGCGTTGAGAAGGGACCCTACGAGCAGTACTTC
CSVEKGPYEQYF
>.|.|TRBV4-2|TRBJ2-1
TGTGCCAGCAGCCCTAATGTGGGATACTCCTACAATGAGCAGTTCTTC
CASSPNVGYSYNEQFF
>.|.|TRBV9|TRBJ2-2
TGTGCCAGCAGCGTGGGACTGGCGTACTCCGGGGAGCTGTTTTTT
CASSVGLAYSGELFF
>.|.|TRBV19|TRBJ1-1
TGTGCCAGTAGTATTGGGTTACTACCTGAAGCTTTCTTT
CASSIGLLPEAFF
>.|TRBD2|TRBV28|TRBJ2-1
TGTGCCAGCAGTTTGGCGGGAGCCTACAATGAGCAGTTCTTC
CASSLAGAYNEQFF
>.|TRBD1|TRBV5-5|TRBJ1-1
TGTGCCAGCAGCTTGGCCGGGACAGAACCTCATGAAGCTTTCTTT
CASSLAGTEPHEAFF
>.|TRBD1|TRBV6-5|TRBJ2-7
TGTGCCAGCACCCGACAGGGGCCATCCTACGAGCAGTACTTC
CASTRQGPSYEQYF
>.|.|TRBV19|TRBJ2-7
TGTGCCGGAAGATTGCGCGGGCTAGCGTTGACCTACGAGCAGTACTTC
CAGRLRGLALTYEQYF
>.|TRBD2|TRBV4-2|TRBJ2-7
TGTGCCAGCAGCCAAGAAGTGGCGGGAGGGACCCCCTACGAGCAGTACTTC
CASSQEVAGGTPYEQYF
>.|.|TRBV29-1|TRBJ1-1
TGCAGCGCTGGGGGGCGACTGGCTTTCTTT
CSAGGRLAFF
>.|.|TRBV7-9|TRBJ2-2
TGTGCCAGCAGCTTAGAGACCGGGGAGCTGTTTTTT
CASSLETGELFF
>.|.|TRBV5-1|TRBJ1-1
TGCGCCAGCAGCTTGGGGGGATTACAAGGCCCAGAAGCTTTCTTT
CASSLGGLQGPEAFF
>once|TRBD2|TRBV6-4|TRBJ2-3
TGTGCCAGCAGTCCTCGGACTAGCGGGAGACGAACAGATACGCAGTATTTT
CASSPRTSGRRTDTQYF
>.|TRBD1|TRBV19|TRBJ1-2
TGTGCCAGTAGTATAGAAGTTGGGGCAGGGGGAAGAGCTGGCTACACCTTC
CASSIEVGAGGRAGYTF
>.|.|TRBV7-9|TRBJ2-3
TGTGCCAGCAGCTTGGCGAGCACAGATACGCAGTATTTT
CASSLASTDTQYF